The 2 T cell receptor beta chains listed next were all sequenced from one sample in a study of regulatory T cells in long-lasting Graves disease. The time point here: newly diagnosed GD, antithyroid drugs for less than 3 months. RNA from PBMCs was the source of the TCR library. In building TCR beta libraries, iRepertoire HTBI primers were used together with Arm-PCR of CDR3 regions. TCRdb reprocessed the multiplex PCR reads with MiXCR, giving one entry per CDR3 protein. The repertoire holds approximately 400,000 distinct CDR3 sequences, with about 15% as singletons. The same data also contributed to another study, on T cells in Graves' hyperthyroidism and ophthalmopathy.

Sequenced here: peripheral blood mononuclear cells (PBMCs), sampled at new diagnosis, from a patient treated with antithyroid drugs. The receptors originated from a woman aged 40-49 years with Graves disease.

This clonotype was recorded at least ten times. V usage is TRBV19 and J usage is TRBJ1-2, with D maybe TRBD1 (5 bases). Per the germline V gene, CDR1 is LNHDA and CDR2 is SQIVND (reference sequence). With 6 bases removed from V and 4 bases from J, the gap between germline ends came to 15 bases. The CDR3 length is 14 residues. CDR3 protein: CASSLDQGLYGYTF. The CDR3 DNA reads as TGTGCCAGTAGCCTAGATCAGGGACTCTATGGCTACACCTTC.

The chain recombines TRBV5-8 with TRBJ2-1, with D unclear. The V end lost 7 bases, the J end lost 3 bases, and 14 bases lay between the germline ends. This CDR3 is built from 14 residues. From germline, CDR1 is SGHTS and CDR2 YDEGEE. This CDR3 reads CASRRANFYNEQFF. The CDR3 DNA reads as TGTGCCAGCCGTCGGGCCAACTTCTACAATGAGCAGTTCTTC.